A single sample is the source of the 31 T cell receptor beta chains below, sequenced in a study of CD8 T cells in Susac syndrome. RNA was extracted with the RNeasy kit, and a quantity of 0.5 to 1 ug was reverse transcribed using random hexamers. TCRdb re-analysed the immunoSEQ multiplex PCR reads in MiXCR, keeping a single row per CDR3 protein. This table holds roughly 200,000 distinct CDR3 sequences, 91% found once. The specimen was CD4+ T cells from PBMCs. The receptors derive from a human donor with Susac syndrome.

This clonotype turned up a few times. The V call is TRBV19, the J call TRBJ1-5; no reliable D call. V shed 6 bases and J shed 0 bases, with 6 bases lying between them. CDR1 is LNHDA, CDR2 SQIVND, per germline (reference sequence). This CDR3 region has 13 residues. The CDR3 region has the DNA TGTGCCAGTAGCCAGGATAGCAATCAGCCCCAGCATTTT. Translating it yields CASSQDSNQPQHF.

The CDR3 protein is CSGRYLSGNTIYF. CDR3 nucleotide sequence: TGCAGTGGCAGGTACCTGTCGGGAAACACCATATATTTT. This rearrangement joins TRBV20-1 to TRBJ1-3; no firm D call. This CDR3 comprises 13 residues. With 7 bases removed from V and 4 bases from J, the gap between germline ends came to 14 bases. The germline V gene has CDR1 DFQATT and CDR2 SNEGSKA (reference sequence).

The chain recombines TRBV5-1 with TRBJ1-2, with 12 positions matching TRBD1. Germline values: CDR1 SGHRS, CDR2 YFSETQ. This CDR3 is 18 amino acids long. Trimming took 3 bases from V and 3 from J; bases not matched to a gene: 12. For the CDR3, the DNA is TGCGCCAGCAGCTCGGGACGGGACAGGGGGCCGCAGGACTATGGCTACACCTTC. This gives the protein CASSSGRDRGPQDYGYTF.

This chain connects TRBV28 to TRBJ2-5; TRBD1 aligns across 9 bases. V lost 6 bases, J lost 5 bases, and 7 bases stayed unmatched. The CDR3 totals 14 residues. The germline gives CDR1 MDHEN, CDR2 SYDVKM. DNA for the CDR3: TGTGCCAGCAGCTCGGGACAGGGTGTCGAGACCCAGTACTTC. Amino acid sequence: CASSSGQGVETQYF.

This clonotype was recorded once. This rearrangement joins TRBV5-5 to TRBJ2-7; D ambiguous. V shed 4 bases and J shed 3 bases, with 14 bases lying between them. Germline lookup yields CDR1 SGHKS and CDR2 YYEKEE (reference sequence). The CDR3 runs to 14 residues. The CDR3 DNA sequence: TGTGCCAGCAGCGAGCTAGGAAAGGTCTACGAGCAGTACTTC. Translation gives CASSELGKVYEQYF.

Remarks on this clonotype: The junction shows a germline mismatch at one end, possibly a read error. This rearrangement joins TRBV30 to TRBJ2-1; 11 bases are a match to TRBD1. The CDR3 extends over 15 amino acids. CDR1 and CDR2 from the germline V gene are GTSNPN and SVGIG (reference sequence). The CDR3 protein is CAWSPIGTGGNEQFF. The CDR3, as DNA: TGCGCCTGGAGTCCGATCGGGACAGGGGGCAATGAGCAGTTCTTC.

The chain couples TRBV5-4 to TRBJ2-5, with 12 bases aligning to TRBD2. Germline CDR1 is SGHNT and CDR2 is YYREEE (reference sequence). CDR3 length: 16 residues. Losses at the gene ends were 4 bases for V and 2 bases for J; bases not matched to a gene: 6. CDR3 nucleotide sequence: TGTGCCAGCAGCCTGGGGACTAGCGGGTTACAAGAGACCCAGTACTTC. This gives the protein CASSLGTSGLQETQYF.

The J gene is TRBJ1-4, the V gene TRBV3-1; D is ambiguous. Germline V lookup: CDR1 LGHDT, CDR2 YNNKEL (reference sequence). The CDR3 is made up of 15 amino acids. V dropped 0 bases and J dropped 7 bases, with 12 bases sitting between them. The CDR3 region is CASSQDNTQTEKLFF. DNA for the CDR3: TGTGCCAGCAGCCAAGACAACACGCAGACTGAAAAACTGTTTTTT.

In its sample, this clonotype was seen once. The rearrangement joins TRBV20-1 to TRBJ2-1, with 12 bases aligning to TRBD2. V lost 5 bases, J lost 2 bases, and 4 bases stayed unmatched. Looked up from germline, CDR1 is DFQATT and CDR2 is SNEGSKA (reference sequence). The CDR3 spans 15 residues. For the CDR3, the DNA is TGCAGTGCTGCCAGGACTAGCGGGGCCTACAATGAGCAGTTCTTC. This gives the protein CSAARTSGAYNEQFF.

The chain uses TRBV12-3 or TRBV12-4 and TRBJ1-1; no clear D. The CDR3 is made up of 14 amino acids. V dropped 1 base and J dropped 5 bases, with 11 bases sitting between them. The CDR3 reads CASSLGGSLTEAFF. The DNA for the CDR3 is TGTGCCAGCAGTTTAGGGGGTAGTTTGACTGAAGCTTTCTTT.

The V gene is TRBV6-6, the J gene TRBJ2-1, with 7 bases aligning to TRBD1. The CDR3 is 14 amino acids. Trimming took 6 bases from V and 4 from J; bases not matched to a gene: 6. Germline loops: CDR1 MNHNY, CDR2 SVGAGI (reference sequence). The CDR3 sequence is CASSPGTAYNEQFF. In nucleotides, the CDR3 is TGTGCCAGCAGCCCAGGGACAGCTTACAATGAGCAGTTCTTC.

In nucleotides, the CDR3 is TGCAGCGTTGTTCCTACAGGGGGCGCAACAGATACGCAGTATTTT. Translated: CSVVPTGGATDTQYF. This sequence joins TRBV29-1 and TRBJ2-3, with TRBD1 matching over 9 bases. This CDR3 region has 15 residues. The V gene's germline CDR1 is SQVTM and CDR2 ANQGSEA. The V and J ends lost 4 bases and 3 bases, in that order; junction bases with no gene match: 8.

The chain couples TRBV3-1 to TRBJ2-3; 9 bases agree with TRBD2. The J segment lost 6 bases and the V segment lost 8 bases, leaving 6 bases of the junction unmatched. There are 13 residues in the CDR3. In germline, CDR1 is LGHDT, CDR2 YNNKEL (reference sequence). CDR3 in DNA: TGTGCCAGCGGACAGCGGGGGGCGGATACGCAGTATTTT. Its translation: CASGQRGADTQYF.

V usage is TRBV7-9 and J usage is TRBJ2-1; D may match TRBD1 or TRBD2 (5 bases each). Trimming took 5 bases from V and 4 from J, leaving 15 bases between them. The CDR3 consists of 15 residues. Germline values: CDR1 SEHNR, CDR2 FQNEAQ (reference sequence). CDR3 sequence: CASSAGTGPYNEQFF. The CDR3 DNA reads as TGTGCCAGCAGCGCCGGGACCGGACCTTACAATGAGCAGTTCTTC.

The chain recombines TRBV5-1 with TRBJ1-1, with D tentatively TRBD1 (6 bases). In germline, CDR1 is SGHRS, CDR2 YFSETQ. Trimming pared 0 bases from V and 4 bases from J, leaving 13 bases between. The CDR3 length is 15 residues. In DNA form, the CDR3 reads TGCGCCAGCAGCTTGGAACAGGGTTCGGGCACTGAAGCTTTCTTT. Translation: CASSLEQGSGTEAFF.

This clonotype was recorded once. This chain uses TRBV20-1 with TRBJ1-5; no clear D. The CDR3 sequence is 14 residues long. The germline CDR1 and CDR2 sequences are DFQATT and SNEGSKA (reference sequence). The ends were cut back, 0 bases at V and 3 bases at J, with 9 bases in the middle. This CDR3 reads CSARDVKSNQPQHF. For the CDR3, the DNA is TGCAGTGCTAGAGATGTAAAGTCCAATCAGCCCCAGCATTTT.

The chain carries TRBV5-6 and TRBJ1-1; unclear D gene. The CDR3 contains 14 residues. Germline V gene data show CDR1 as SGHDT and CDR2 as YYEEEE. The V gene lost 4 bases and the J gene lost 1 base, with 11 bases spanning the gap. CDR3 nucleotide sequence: TGTGCCAGCAGCGGACTGGGAGGGAACACTGAAGCTTTCTTT. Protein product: CASSGLGGNTEAFF.

CDR3 loop: CAIGDSSGGNEQFF. In DNA form, the CDR3 reads TGTGCCATCGGAGACTCGTCAGGAGGGAATGAGCAGTTCTTC. The rearrangement links TRBV10-3 to TRBJ2-1, with a possible D match to TRBD2 (6 bases). CDR3 size: 14 residues. Germline V CDR1 and CDR2: ENHRY, SYGVKD. The germline V and J ends were trimmed by 8 bases and 7 bases, with 18 bases remaining between them.

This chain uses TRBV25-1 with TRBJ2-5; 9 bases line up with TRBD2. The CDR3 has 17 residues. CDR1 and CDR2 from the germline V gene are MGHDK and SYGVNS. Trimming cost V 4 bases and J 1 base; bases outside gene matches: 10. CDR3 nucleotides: TGTGCCAGCAGTGCACTTCGGACTAGCGAAACCCAAGAGACCCAGTACTTC. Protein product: CASSALRTSETQETQYF.

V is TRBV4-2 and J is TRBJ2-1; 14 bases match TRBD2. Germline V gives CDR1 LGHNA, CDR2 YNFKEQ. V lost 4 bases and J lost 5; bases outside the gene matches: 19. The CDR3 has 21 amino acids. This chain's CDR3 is CASSRQDGRTSGGIRDNEQFF. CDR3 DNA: TGTGCCAGCAGCCGCCAAGATGGGAGGACTAGCGGGGGGATCCGGGACAATGAGCAGTTCTTC.

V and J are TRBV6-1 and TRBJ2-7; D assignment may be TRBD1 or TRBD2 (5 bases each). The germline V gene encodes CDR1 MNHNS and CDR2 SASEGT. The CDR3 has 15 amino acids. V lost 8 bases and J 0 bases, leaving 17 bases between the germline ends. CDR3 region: CASDNPGRSSYEQYF. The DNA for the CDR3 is TGTGCCAGCGACAATCCGGGACGGAGCTCCTACGAGCAGTACTTC.

In nucleotides, the CDR3 is TGTGCCAGCAGTTACCGAACTGTGGCGGGAAAAGAGACCCAGTACTTC. Protein sequence: CASSYRTVAGKETQYF. V is TRBV6-2 or TRBV6-3 and J is TRBJ2-5, with a tentative D call TRBD2 (6 bases). The V gene lost 2 bases and the J gene lost 3 bases, with 16 bases spanning the gap. Germline V gene sequence: CDR1 MNHEY, CDR2 SVGEGT. This CDR3 has 16 residues.

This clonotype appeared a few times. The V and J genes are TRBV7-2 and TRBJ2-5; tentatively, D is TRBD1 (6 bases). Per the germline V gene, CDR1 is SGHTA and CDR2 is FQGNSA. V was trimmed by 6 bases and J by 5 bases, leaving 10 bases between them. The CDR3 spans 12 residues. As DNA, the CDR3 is TGTGCCAGCAGTTTGAGGGGGGAGACCCAGTACTTC. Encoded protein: CASSLRGETQYF.

CDR3: CSVDGSSGANVLTF. The CDR3 DNA is TGCAGCGTTGATGGAAGCTCTGGGGCCAACGTCCTGACTTTC. The chain joins TRBV29-1 to TRBJ2-6; no reliable D call. Germline values: CDR1 SQVTM, CDR2 ANQGSEA. V gave up 3 bases and J gave up 0 bases, with 6 bases separating them. This CDR3 comprises 14 residues.

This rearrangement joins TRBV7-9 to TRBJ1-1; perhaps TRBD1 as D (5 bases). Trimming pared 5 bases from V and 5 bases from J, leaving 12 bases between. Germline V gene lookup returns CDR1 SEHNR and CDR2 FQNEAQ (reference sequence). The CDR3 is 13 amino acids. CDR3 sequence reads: CASSIFGGTEAFF. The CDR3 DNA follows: TGTGCCAGCAGCATATTCGGGGGAACTGAAGCTTTCTTT. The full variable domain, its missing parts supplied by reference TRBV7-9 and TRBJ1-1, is DTGVSQNPRHKITKRGQNVTFRCDPISEHNRLYWYRQTLGQGPEFLTYFQNEAQLEKSRLLSDRFSAERPKGSFSTLEIQRTEQGDSAMYLCASSIFGGTEAFFGQGTRLTVV.

This chain's CDR3 is CASSSDRSSFNTGELFF. CDR3 in DNA: TGCGCCAGCAGCTCCGACAGGTCGTCCTTTAACACCGGGGAGCTGTTTTTT. This chain uses TRBV5-1 with TRBJ2-2; perhaps TRBD1 as D (6 bases). V gave up 3 bases and J gave up 2 bases, with 17 bases separating them. The CDR3 spans 17 residues. Germline-derived CDR1 and CDR2 are SGHRS and YFSETQ.

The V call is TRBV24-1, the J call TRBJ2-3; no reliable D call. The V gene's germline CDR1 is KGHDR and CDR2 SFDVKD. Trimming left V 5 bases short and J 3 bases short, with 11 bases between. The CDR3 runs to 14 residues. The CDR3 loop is CATSAHGRTDTQYF. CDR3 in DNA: TGTGCCACCAGTGCCCACGGCAGGACAGATACGCAGTATTTT.

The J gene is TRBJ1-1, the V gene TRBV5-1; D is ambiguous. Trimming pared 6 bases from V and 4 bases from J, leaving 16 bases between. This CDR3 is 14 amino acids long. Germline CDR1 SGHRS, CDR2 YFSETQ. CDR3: CASTSTGWGTEAFF. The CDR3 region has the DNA TGCGCCAGCACATCGACCGGATGGGGCACTGAAGCTTTCTTT.

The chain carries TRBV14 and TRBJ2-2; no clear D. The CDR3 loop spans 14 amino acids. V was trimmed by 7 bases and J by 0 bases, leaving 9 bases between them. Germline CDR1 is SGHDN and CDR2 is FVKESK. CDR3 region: CASTLRPNTGELFF. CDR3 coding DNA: TGTGCCAGCACCCTACGGCCGAACACCGGGGAGCTGTTTTTT.

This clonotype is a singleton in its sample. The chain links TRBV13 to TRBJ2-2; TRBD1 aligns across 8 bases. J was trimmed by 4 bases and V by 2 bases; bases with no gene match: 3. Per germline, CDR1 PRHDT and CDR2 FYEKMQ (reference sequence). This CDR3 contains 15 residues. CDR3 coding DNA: TGTGCCAGCAGCTTACAGGGGGCGCCCACCGGGGAGCTGTTTTTT. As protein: CASSLQGAPTGELFF.

This chain's CDR3 is CASGGTIAGGQETQYF. The CDR3 bases are TGTGCCAGCGGAGGGACCATAGCGGGGGGGCAAGAGACCCAGTACTTC. The J gene is TRBJ2-5, the V gene TRBV7-9; 11 bases match TRBD2. V dropped 8 bases and J dropped 2; count of bases not matched to a gene: 10. The CDR3 runs to 16 residues. In germline, CDR1 is SEHNR, CDR2 FQNEAQ (reference sequence). Based on the CDR3 plus reference TRBV7-9 and TRBJ2-5, the full variable domain is DTGVSQNPRHKITKRGQNVTFRCDPISEHNRLYWYRQTLGQGPEFLTYFQNEAQLEKSRLLSDRFSAERPKGSFSTLEIQRTEQGDSAMYLCASGGTIAGGQETQYFGPGTRLLVL.